Presented here are 11 T cell receptor beta chains from one specimen sequenced in a study of Tregs in tolerant kidney transplant recipients. Using immunoSEQ multiplex PCR, the repertoire was profiled, and TCRdb retains in-frame clones only, with some absent. The sample lists some 240,000 clones, about four fifths occurring once. Sequenced: CD4+ T cells from blood. Source of these receptors: a human donor in good health.

This chain uses TRBV5-4 with TRBJ2-5; maybe TRBD2 (5 bases). Per the germline V gene, CDR1 is SGHNT and CDR2 is YYREEE (reference sequence). V lost 4 bases and J 1 base, leaving 14 bases between the germline ends. The CDR3 runs 15 residues. CDR3 DNA sequence: TGTGCCAGCAGCCCTGACAATCGGGGCCAAGAGACCCAGTACTTC. Protein: CASSPDNRGQETQYF.

The chain has TRBV9 and TRBJ2-1; 8 bases agree with TRBD2. CDR1 and CDR2 (germline): SGDLS, YYNGEE. This CDR3 has 15 residues. V was clipped by 3 bases and J by 5 bases; unmatched bases: 7. The CDR3 DNA reads as TGTGCCAGCAGCGCCGGAAGCGGGAGTCACAATGAGCAGTTCTTC. Its translation: CASSAGSGSHNEQFF.

The V gene is TRBV5-1, the J gene TRBJ2-3; TRBD2 aligns across 10 bases. Germline CDR1 and CDR2: SGHRS and YFSETQ. The V gene end was trimmed by 4 bases and the J gene end by 2 bases; junction bases not matched to a gene: 7. This CDR3 contains 16 residues. The CDR3 region is CASSTGLADNTDTQYF. The CDR3 nucleotides are TGCGCCAGCAGCACCGGACTAGCGGACAACACAGATACGCAGTATTTT.

V usage is TRBV5-1 and J usage is TRBJ2-2; D is unresolved. Germline CDR1 SGHRS, CDR2 YFSETQ. This CDR3 has 12 residues. V lost 4 bases and J 5 bases, leaving 6 bases between the germline ends. CDR3 nucleotides: TGCGCCAGCAGCCTGGATACCGGGGAGCTGTTTTTT. Its protein product is CASSLDTGELFF. Supplemented by reference TRBV5-1 and TRBJ2-2, the full variable domain reads KAGVTQTPRYLIKTRGQQVTLSCSPISGHRSVSWYQQTPGQGLQFLFEYFSETQRNKGNFPGRFSGRQFSNSRSEMNVSTLELGDSALYLCASSLDTGELFFGEGSRLTVL.

This chain joins TRBV6-5 and TRBJ1-1; a weak D match, TRBD1 (5 bases). From germline, CDR1 is MNHEY and CDR2 SVGAGI. V was clipped by 2 bases and J by 1 base, with 14 bases between them. This CDR3 has 16 residues. CDR3 coding DNA: TGTGCCAGCAGTTACGGGTGGGCAAGGGGGAACACTGAAGCTTTCTTT. Translated, it gives CASSYGWARGNTEAFF.

The rearrangement uses TRBV6-6 and TRBJ1-1; TRBD1 matches 8 bases. Per germline, CDR1 MNHNY and CDR2 SVGAGI (reference sequence). This CDR3 is built from 13 residues. With 6 bases clipped from V and 4 bases from J, the junction kept 4 bases outside the gene matches. The CDR3 bases are TGTGCCAGCAGCCGTGACAGGGGCACTGAAGCTTTCTTT. It encodes CASSRDRGTEAFF.

V and J are TRBV9 and TRBJ1-4; D is uncertain. Germline CDR1 reads SGDLS; CDR2 reads YYNGEE. V gave up 0 bases and J gave up 8 bases, with 11 bases separating them. The CDR3 spans 14 residues. The CDR3 is CASSVGGLSEKLFF. CDR3 DNA: TGTGCCAGCAGCGTAGGCGGGCTGTCCGAAAAACTGTTTTTT.

The sample holds one count of this clone. This sequence joins TRBV7-6 and TRBJ1-4; weak D call: TRBD1 (5 bases). Germline V gene sequence: CDR1 SGHVS, CDR2 FNYEAQ. Trimming pared 6 bases from V and 0 bases from J, leaving 20 bases between. The CDR3 runs to 18 residues. CDR3 loop: CASRFSRDGISTNEKLFF. In DNA, the CDR3 is TGTGCCAGCAGGTTTAGCCGGGACGGAATATCAACTAATGAAAAACTGTTTTTT. Complete variable domain (other parts from reference TRBV7-6 and TRBJ1-4): GAGVSQSPRYKVTKRGQDVALRCDPISGHVSLYWYRQALGQGPEFLTYFNYEAQQDKSGLPNDRFSAERPEGSISTLTIQRTEQRDSAMYRCASRFSRDGISTNEKLFFGSGTQLSVL.

The rearrangement joins TRBV15 to TRBJ1-1; D unresolved. The germline V gene has CDR1 LNHNV and CDR2 YYDKDF (reference sequence). This CDR3 region has 13 residues. Deletions cut 5 bases from V and 1 base from J, with 8 bases between. CDR3 sequence (DNA): TGTGCCACCAGCCGCCGGGAGAACACTGAAGCTTTCTTT. As protein: CATSRRENTEAFF.

The CDR3 sequence: CASSLDGSTNLHGYTF. The CDR3 bases are TGCGCCAGCAGCTTGGATGGATCGACTAATCTTCATGGCTACACCTTC. This chain connects TRBV5-1 to TRBJ1-2; unclear D gene. Germline V gene lookup returns CDR1 SGHRS and CDR2 YFSETQ. V shed 0 bases and J shed 6 bases, with 18 bases lying between them. The CDR3 covers 16 residues.

The CDR3 here is CASSISQGSSYNSPLHF. The CDR3 DNA reads TGTGCCAGTAGTATCAGCCAGGGGAGCTCCTATAATTCACCCCTCCACTTT. The chain links TRBV19 to TRBJ1-6, with a possible D match to TRBD1 (6 bases). Trimming took 3 bases from V and 0 from J, leaving 12 bases between them. Germline lookup yields CDR1 LNHDA and CDR2 SQIVND (reference sequence). The CDR3 length is 17 residues. Full variable domain (outside the CDR3, taken from reference TRBV19 and TRBJ1-6): DGGITQSPKYLFRKEGQNVTLSCEQNLNHDAMYWYRQDPGQGLRLIYYSQIVNDFQKGDIAEGYSVSREKKESFPLTVTSAQKNPTAFYLCASSISQGSSYNSPLHFGNGTRLTVT.